Shown below are 17 T cell receptor beta chains from a single sample sequenced in a study of T cell changes during pregnancy in multiple sclerosis. Assay used: immunoSEQ multiplex PCR; TCRdb lists only in-frame clones, some missing. Altogether some 9,100 clones are present, about 83% being singletons, with the ten largest covering less than 20%. Sample: CD8+ T cells from peripheral blood mononuclear cells, taken in the third trimester of pregnancy. These receptors were collected from a female donor in good health, enrolled as a control in a pregnancy study.

V and J are TRBV7-9 and TRBJ2-3; 7 bases fit TRBD1. The CDR3 totals 15 residues. Trimming took 5 bases from V and 4 from J; bases not matched to a gene: 9. The germline V gene has CDR1 SEHNR and CDR2 FQNEAQ (reference sequence). The DNA of the CDR3 is TGTGCCAGCAGCGCCTGGGACAGCATCGCAGATACGCAGTATTTT. Protein product: CASSAWDSIADTQYF. The complete variable domain, with remaining parts taken from reference TRBV7-9 and TRBJ2-3, reads DTGVSQNPRHKITKRGQNVTFRCDPISEHNRLYWYRQTLGQGPEFLTYFQNEAQLEKSRLLSDRFSAERPKGSFSTLEIQRTEQGDSAMYLCASSAWDSIADTQYFGPGTRLTVL.

This clone is medium-sized. This rearrangement joins TRBV5-1 to TRBJ1-1, with TRBD1 identical over 9 bases. This CDR3 is built from 15 residues. The J segment lost 4 bases and the V segment lost 0 bases, leaving 4 bases of the junction unmatched. CDR1 and CDR2 (germline): SGHRS, YFSETQ. The CDR3 DNA is TGCGCCAGCAGCTTGGACAGGGGGCTCGGCACTGAAGCTTTCTTT. Its translation: CASSLDRGLGTEAFF.

This clone was detected only once. The rearrangement joins TRBV27 to TRBJ2-2, with 11 nucleotides matching TRBD2. Germline assignment: CDR1 MNHEY and CDR2 SMNVEV (reference sequence). Trimming took 4 bases from V and 5 from J; bases not matched to a gene: 9. The CDR3 is made up of 17 amino acids. The CDR3 sequence: CASSSQPGLAVTGELFF. The CDR3 DNA reads TGTGCCAGCAGTTCTCAACCGGGACTAGCGGTGACCGGGGAGCTGTTTTTT.

V gene TRBV9 combines with J gene TRBJ2-4; 9 bases agree with TRBD2. The length of the CDR3 is 16 residues. Germline CDR1 and CDR2: SGDLS and YYNGEE. V lost 3 bases, J lost 6 bases, and 10 bases stayed unmatched. CDR3 protein: CASSEGAGGGINIQYF. In DNA form, the CDR3 reads TGTGCCAGCAGCGAGGGAGCGGGAGGTGGGATAAACATTCAGTACTTC.

The J gene is TRBJ2-1, the V gene TRBV16; no reliable D call. V was cut by 4 bases and J by 10 bases, with 11 bases left in between. Germline V gene lookup returns CDR1 KGHSY and CDR2 FQNENV. The CDR3 contains 12 residues. The DNA of the CDR3 is TGTGCCAGCAGCCGCGGCTCCGGCGAGCAGTTCTTC. Translation: CASSRGSGEQFF.

The chain links TRBV13 to TRBJ2-7, with no clear D. CDR1 is PRHDT, CDR2 FYEKMQ, per germline (reference sequence). V shed 3 bases and J shed 6 bases, with 12 bases lying between them. The CDR3 covers 13 residues. CDR3 loop: CASSLPGWSEQYF. In DNA form, the CDR3 reads TGTGCCAGCAGCTTGCCGGGTTGGAGCGAGCAGTACTTC.

The rearrangement uses TRBV7-2 and TRBJ1-1, with D unresolved. Germline V gene data show CDR1 as SGHTA and CDR2 as FQGNSA. This CDR3 is 13 amino acids long. Trimming shortened V by 4 bases and J by 8 bases, and 14 bases separated the two germline ends. Here the CDR3 reads CASSYPPEEEAFF. CDR3 nucleotide sequence: TGTGCCAGCAGCTACCCGCCGGAGGAGGAAGCTTTCTTT.

The genes are TRBV5-6 and TRBJ1-4; 8 bases are shared with TRBD1. Germline assignment: CDR1 SGHDT and CDR2 YYEEEE. The J segment lost 4 bases and the V segment lost 4 bases, leaving 6 bases of the junction unmatched. There are 15 residues in the CDR3. CDR3 sequence (DNA): TGTGCCAGCAGCCCGGACAGGGAGAGTAATGAAAAACTGTTTTTT. Protein: CASSPDRESNEKLFF.

The chain is built from TRBV15 and TRBJ2-7, with TRBD2 as a possible D gene (6 bases). The CDR3 runs to 16 residues. Deletions cut 3 bases from V and 3 bases from J, with 18 bases between. In germline, CDR1 is LNHNV, CDR2 YYDKDF (reference sequence). The CDR3 nucleotides read TGTGCCACCAGCAGGGAGGGGCGAAACTATGACTACGAGCAGTACTTC. Translating gives CATSREGRNYDYEQYF.

V and J are TRBV28 and TRBJ1-2; perhaps TRBD1 as D (6 bases). V was shortened by 5 bases and J by 5 bases, with 15 bases between the two germline ends. CDR1 and CDR2 (germline): MDHEN, SYDVKM. This CDR3 is 14 amino acids long. As DNA, the CDR3 is TGTGCCAGCAGTCCACAGGGCCCCGCATATGGCTACACCTTC. Translating it yields CASSPQGPAYGYTF.

The chain links TRBV15 to TRBJ2-1; 7 bases match TRBD2. The CDR3 is 17 residues long. V gave up 0 bases and J gave up 2 bases; unmatched junction bases: 7. Per germline, CDR1 LNHNV and CDR2 YYDKDF (reference sequence). The CDR3 sequence: CATSREGGPTAYNEQFF. CDR3 DNA: TGTGCCACCAGCAGAGAGGGAGGGCCGACGGCCTACAATGAGCAGTTCTTC. Filled out from reference TRBV15 and TRBJ2-1, the complete variable domain reads DAMVIQNPRYQVTQFGKPVTLSCSQTLNHNVMYWYQQKSSQAPKLLFHYYDKDFNNEADTPDNFQSRRPNTSFCFLDIRSPGLGDTAMYLCATSREGGPTAYNEQFFGPGTRLTVL.

The sample holds one count of this clone. The V call is TRBV6-6, the J call TRBJ1-5; 7 bases match TRBD1. With 6 bases clipped from V and 4 bases from J, the junction kept 12 bases outside the gene matches. This CDR3 has 16 residues. CDR1 and CDR2 from the germline V gene are MNHNY and SVGAGI (reference sequence). Here the CDR3 reads CASSIVRDSPNQPQHF. CDR3 nucleotide sequence: TGTGCCAGCAGCATCGTGCGGGACAGCCCGAATCAGCCCCAGCATTTT.

V gene TRBV11-2 combines with J gene TRBJ2-1; D remains ambiguous. V lost 2 bases and J 6 bases, leaving 17 bases between the germline ends. The CDR3 length is 16 residues. Germline V lookup: CDR1 SGHAT, CDR2 FQNNGV. CDR3 region: CASSLRPVGLSNEQFF. The CDR3 DNA sequence: TGTGCCAGCAGCTTACGGCCGGTTGGGCTGTCCAATGAGCAGTTCTTC. The full variable domain, with the rest looked up from reference TRBV11-2 and TRBJ2-1, is EAGVAQSPRYKIIEKRQSVAFWCNPISGHATLYWYQQILGQGPKLLIQFQNNGVVDDSQLPKDRFSAERLKGVDSTLKIQPAKLEDSAVYLCASSLRPVGLSNEQFFGPGTRLTVL.

This clone was seen only a few times. A read error is possible here, since a much larger clone lies one base away. The chain uses TRBV27 and TRBJ2-7, with D tentatively TRBD1 (5 bases). Germline CDR1 reads MNHEY; CDR2 reads SMNVEV (reference sequence). This CDR3 comprises 13 residues. V lost 2 bases and J 2 bases, leaving 7 bases between the germline ends. The CDR3 reads CASSLGRAYEQYF. The CDR3 DNA reads TGTGCCAGCAGTTTAGGCAGGGCCTACGAGCAGTACTTC.

The chain recombines TRBV7-8 with TRBJ2-2; TRBD1 aligns across 7 bases. CDR3 length equals 15 residues. Germline CDR1 is SGHVS and CDR2 is FQNEAQ. Trimming took 5 bases from V and 2 from J; bases not matched to a gene: 5. The CDR3 loop reads CASSRGTANTGELFF. CDR3 nucleotides: TGTGCCAGCAGCAGAGGGACAGCAAACACCGGGGAGCTGTTTTTT.

The chain recombines TRBV28 with TRBJ2-1; D might be TRBD1 (8 bases). V was pared by 5 bases and J by 8 bases, with 19 bases between. Germline values: CDR1 MDHEN, CDR2 SYDVKM. The CDR3 spans 15 residues. CDR3: CASSPSWTGRDEQFF. The CDR3 DNA is TGTGCCAGCAGTCCCTCATGGACAGGGAGGGATGAGCAGTTCTTC.

The V and J genes are TRBV28 and TRBJ2-1; 7 bases map to TRBD2. Germline trimming cut 6 bases from V and 5 bases from J; bases unmatched to any gene: 10. This CDR3 has 15 residues. The germline CDR1 and CDR2 sequences are MDHEN and SYDVKM. The CDR3 DNA is TGTGCCAGCAGATTTAGCGGGCAGCGCGACAATGAGCAGTTCTTC. Protein sequence: CASRFSGQRDNEQFF.